Listed below are T cell receptor beta chains from one sample, sequenced in a study of T cell responses to AZD1222 COVID-19 vaccine. Data came from immunoSEQ multiplex PCR; TCRdb stores just in-frame clones and leaves some out. The sample has around 84,000 clones, roughly 87% seen once; the top ten hold around 1.5%. The sequences come from peripheral blood, collected on day 0 of AZD1222 vaccination. Receptor source: an adult in good health. Each CDR3 is given with its conserved first and last residue. The D gene is left open where the match is weak. Only some rows state a clone size, as once, few, many or a class for expanded clones.

-	-	TRBV2	TRBJ1-5	TGTGCCAGCAGGTTGATGGGGGGGGCCGATCAGCCCCAGCATTTT	CASRLMGGADQPQHF
-	-	TRBV6-1	TRBJ2-3	TGTGCCAGCAGTGAATCCGGGACCCCGAGGACAGATACGCAGTATTTT	CASSESGTPRTDTQYF
once	-	TRBV6-5	TRBJ1-1	TGTGCCAGCAGTAACCAAGTAGGGCGAGGGACTGAAGCTTTCTTT	CASSNQVGRGTEAFF
-	TRBD1	TRBV15	TRBJ1-2	TGTGCCACCAGCAGAGGGGGACAGGGAAACTATGGCTACACCTTC	CATSRGGQGNYGYTF
-	-	TRBV27	TRBJ2-7	TGTGCCAGCGGTACTAGGTCCTACGAGCAGTACTTC	CASGTRSYEQYF
-	-	TRBV19	TRBJ2-3	TGTGCCAGTAGTATAAAGTCAAGCACAGATACGCAGTATTTT	CASSIKSSTDTQYF
-	-	TRBV27	TRBJ1-1	TGTGCCAGCAGTTTACTTGGTGAAGCTTTCTTT	CASSLLGEAFF
-	TRBD2	TRBV18	TRBJ2-7	TGTGCCAGCTCACCGCCGGGACTAGCGGGAGTGGAGTACTTC	CASSPPGLAGVEYF
-	-	TRBV3-1/TRBV3-2	TRBJ2-7	TGTGCCAGCAGCCAAGATCTCCCAAGACACGCCAATGCCTACGAGCAGTACTTC	CASSQDLPRHANAYEQYF
-	TRBD1	TRBV5-6	TRBJ2-5	TGTGCCAGCAGCTTGACAGGGGTAGAGACCCAGTACTTC	CASSLTGVETQYF
once	TRBD1	TRBV6-5	TRBJ1-3	TGTGCCAGCAACCCACAGGGGACCTCTGGAAACACCATATATTTT	CASNPQGTSGNTIYF
-	-	TRBV2	TRBJ2-7	TGTGCCAGCAGCAACTACGAGCAGTACTTC	CASSNYEQYF
-	-	TRBV7-7	TRBJ2-1	TGTGCTAGCAGCTTTAGCGACCGCTACAATGAGCAGTTCTTC	CASSFSDRYNEQFF
-	-	TRBV5-1	TRBJ1-1	TGCGCCAGCAGCTCTTGGGTAGGAATAAACACTGAAGCTTTCTTT	CASSSWVGINTEAFF
-	-	TRBV6-5	TRBJ2-1	TGTGCCAGCAAGGAGGGAGGTGTGAATGAGCAGTTCTTC	CASKEGGVNEQFF
-	-	TRBV6-2/TRBV6-3	TRBJ1-1	TGTGCCAGCAGTTTCCCGGGCCGGCGGACTGAAGCTTTCTTT	CASSFPGRRTEAFF
-	-	TRBV7-2	TRBJ1-1	TGTGCCAGCAGCTTACTTCTCCAGGCAGCTTTCTTT	CASSLLLQAAFF
-	-	TRBV6-5	TRBJ2-1	TGTGCCATGCGCGTGGTCGGAACCTCATACAATGAGCAGTTCTTC	CAMRVVGTSYNEQFF
-	TRBD1	TRBV6-2/TRBV6-3	TRBJ1-5	TGTGCCAGCAGTCCCAACAGGGGAAATGGAGGAAATCAGCCCCAGCATTTT	CASSPNRGNGGNQPQHF
-	TRBD1	TRBV5-1	TRBJ1-2	TGCGCCAGCAGCTTTGGAGGGGGCGCAGATGGCTACACCTTC	CASSFGGGADGYTF
few	-	TRBV7-3	TRBJ2-1	TGTGCCAGCAGTCCCGACGGAGACAATGAGCAGTTCTTC	CASSPDGDNEQFF
once	-	TRBV4-1	TRBJ1-5	TGCGCCAGCAGCCAAGACAGGGGAGGCCAGCCCCAGCATTTT	CASSQDRGGQPQHF
-	TRBD2	TRBV4-3	TRBJ2-3	TGCGCCAGCAGCCAAGATGGGTGGGAGCGGGAGGACACAGATACGCAGTATTTT	CASSQDGWEREDTDTQYF